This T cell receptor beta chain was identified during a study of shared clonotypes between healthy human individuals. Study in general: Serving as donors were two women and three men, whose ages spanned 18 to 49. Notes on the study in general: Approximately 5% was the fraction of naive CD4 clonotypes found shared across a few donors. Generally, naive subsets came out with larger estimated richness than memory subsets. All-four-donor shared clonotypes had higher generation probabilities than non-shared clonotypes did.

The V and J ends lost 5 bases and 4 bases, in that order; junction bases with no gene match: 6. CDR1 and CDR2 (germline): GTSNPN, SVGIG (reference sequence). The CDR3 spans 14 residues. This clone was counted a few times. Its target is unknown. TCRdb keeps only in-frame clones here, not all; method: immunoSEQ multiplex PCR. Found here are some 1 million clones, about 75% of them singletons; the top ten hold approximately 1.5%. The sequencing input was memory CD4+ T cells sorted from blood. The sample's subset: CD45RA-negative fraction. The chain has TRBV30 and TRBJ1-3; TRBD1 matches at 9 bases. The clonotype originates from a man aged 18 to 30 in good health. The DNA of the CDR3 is TGTGCCTGGGATACAGGGGGCGTAGGAAACACCATATATTTT. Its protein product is CAWDTGGVGNTIYF.